This TCR beta chain was captured by sequencing in a study of blood T cells in healthy people across ages. CDR3 length equals 12 residues. The germline CDR1 and CDR2 sequences are SGHAT and FQNNGV. The V gene lost 4 bases and the J gene lost 6 bases, with 9 bases spanning the gap. Through a sample-barcoded 5' primer and a J-beta primer mix, a second PCR was run for roughly 7 to 11 cycles. TCRdb passed the 5' RACE reads through MiXCR, listing each CDR3 protein once. In the table there are about 620,000 distinct CDR3 sequences, around a fifth of which are singletons. Sequenced: blood. V and J are TRBV11-2 and TRBJ1-2, with D perhaps matching TRBD1 (6 bases). The receptor was isolated from a man aged 70 or older in good health. CDR3 DNA sequence: TGTGCCAGCAGCTCCGAGGGGGATGGCTACACCTTC. Its translation: CASSSEGDGYTF. Supplemented by reference TRBV11-2 and TRBJ1-2, the full variable domain reads EAGVAQSPRYKIIEKRQSVAFWCNPISGHATLYWYQQILGQGPKLLIQFQNNGVVDDSQLPKDRFSAERLKGVDSTLKIQPAKLEDSAVYLCASSSEGDGYTFGSGTRLTVV.